A selection of T cell receptor beta chains follows, all from one sample in a study of cytomegalovirus exposure and HLA in healthy donors. Sequencing was performed with immunoSEQ multiplex PCR; in TCRdb, only in-frame clones are kept and a portion is missing. This table has approximately 270,000 clones, less than 90% appearing once. The sequenced material came from PBMCs. The source is a man between 18 and 35 years old in good health and CMV-seropositive. Each CDR3 is given with its conserved first and last residue. D genes are given only for firm matches. The listing skips clone size in some rows; elsewhere it reads once, few, many or a size class.

size | J | V | D | CDR3 | DNA
. | TRBJ1-1 | TRBV5-1 | . | CASKITGNTEAFF | TGCGCCAGCAAAATTACAGGGAACACTGAAGCTTTCTTT
. | TRBJ2-1 | TRBV2 | TRBD1 | CASSRDRGSNEQFF | TGTGCCAGCAGCCGGGACAGGGGGTCTAATGAGCAGTTCTTC
. | TRBJ2-7 | TRBV6-1 | TRBD2 | CASSEVKAGDDEQYF | TGTGCCAGCAGTGAAGTAAAAGCGGGAGACGACGAGCAGTACTTC
. | TRBJ2-7 | TRBV30 | TRBD2 | CAWSYPLAGVTYEQYF | TGTGCCTGGAGTTACCCACTAGCGGGAGTGACCTACGAGCAGTACTTC
once | TRBJ2-5 | TRBV27 | . | CASSDTSFQETQYF | TGTGCCAGCAGCGACACTAGCTTCCAAGAGACCCAGTACTTC
. | TRBJ2-1 | TRBV4-3 | . | CASSQEGDSDYNEQFF | TGCGCCAGCAGCCAAGAAGGGGACTCCGATTACAATGAGCAGTTCTTC
. | TRBJ1-1 | TRBV6-5 | . | CASSYWFGRDTEAFF | TGTGCCAGCAGTTACTGGTTTGGCAGGGACACTGAAGCTTTCTTT
. | TRBJ2-7 | TRBV6-5 | . | CASSLTLTAYEQYF | TGTGCCAGCAGTTTAACACTCACGGCCTACGAGCAGTACTTC
. | TRBJ2-1 | TRBV2 | TRBD2 | CATTAGGGYNEQFF | TGTGCCACTACAGCGGGAGGAGGCTACAATGAGCAGTTCTTC
. | TRBJ1-3 | TRBV28 | . | CASSLLFSGNTIYF | TGTGCCAGCAGTTTATTATTCTCTGGAAACACCATATATTTT
. | TRBJ1-2 | TRBV11-1 | . | CASSQQGRGNYGYTF | TGTGCCAGCAGCCAACAGGGCCGTGGGAACTATGGCTACACCTTC
. | TRBJ1-2 | TRBV13 | TRBD1 | CASSLRGLYGYTF | TGTGCCAGCAGCTTGAGGGGGCTCTATGGCTACACCTTC
few | TRBJ2-2 | TRBV5-1 | TRBD1 | CASGDRANTGELFF | TGCGCCAGCGGTGACAGGGCGAACACCGGGGAGCTGTTTTTT
. | TRBJ2-5 | TRBV18 | . | CASSPKITGTKAQYF | TGTGCCAGCTCACCGAAGATAACCGGGACAAAGGCCCAGTACTTC
. | TRBJ2-3 | TRBV5-4 | . | CATRPGGPFPGTDTQYF | TGTGCCACCCGACCTGGGGGACCCTTTCCAGGCACAGATACGCAGTATTTT
. | TRBJ1-1 | TRBV18 | . | CASSPPAPVEAFF | TGTGCCAGCTCACCACCGGCACCGGTTGAAGCTTTCTTT
. | TRBJ2-2 | TRBV4-1 | TRBD2 | CASSQDSPTSANTGELFF | TGCGCCAGCAGCCAAGATAGTCCGACTAGCGCGAACACCGGGGAGCTGTTTTTT
. | TRBJ2-5 | TRBV4-1 | TRBD2 | CASSLYLAGGSETQYF | TGCGCCAGCAGCCTTTATCTAGCGGGAGGATCAGAGACCCAGTACTTC
. | TRBJ1-5 | TRBV4-1 | . | CASSPREGGIGNQPQHF | TGCGCCAGCAGCCCCCGGGAGGGGGGGATTGGCAATCAGCCCCAGCATTTT
. | TRBJ2-3 | TRBV5-1 | . | CASKVGTSTDTQYF | TGCGCCAGCAAAGTAGGTACCAGCACAGATACGCAGTATTTT
few | TRBJ1-5 | TRBV30 | . | CAWSVPAGRQHF | TGTGCCTGGAGTGTACCGGCGGGGAGGCAGCATTTT
. | TRBJ2-5 | TRBV6-6 | . | CASSYPGKGETQYF | TGTGCCAGCAGTTACCCAGGGAAGGGGGAGACCCAGTACTTC
. | TRBJ2-7 | TRBV4-2 | TRBD2 | CASSSTGLAVYEQYF | TGTGCCAGCAGCTCCACGGGACTAGCCGTTTACGAGCAGTACTTC
few | TRBJ2-5 | TRBV7-3 | . | CASSLNPPETQYF | TGTGCCAGCAGCTTAAACCCCCCAGAGACCCAGTACTTC
. | TRBJ1-4 | TRBV4-3 | . | CASSLHLTGRGEKLFF | TGCGCCAGCAGCCTTCACTTAACCGGGAGGGGTGAAAAACTGTTTTTT
. | TRBJ2-2 | TRBV5-1 | . | CASSVSVTGELFF | TGCGCCAGCAGCGTTAGCGTAACCGGGGAGCTGTTTTTT
. | TRBJ2-6 | TRBV29-1 | . | CSVSESSGANVLTF | TGCAGCGTAAGTGAGAGCTCTGGGGCCAACGTCCTGACTTTC
. | TRBJ2-7 | TRBV5-4 | . | CASSQGQRSSYEQYF | TGTGCCAGCAGCCAAGGACAGCGGAGCTCCTACGAGCAGTACTTC
. | TRBJ2-5 | TRBV27 | . | CASSLRQSGQETQYF | TGTGCCAGCAGTTTAAGGCAGTCGGGTCAAGAGACCCAGTACTTC
. | TRBJ1-2 | TRBV5-5 | . | CASSPGTAYGYTF | TGTGCCAGCAGCCCGGGGACGGCCTATGGCTACACCTTC
. | TRBJ2-6 | TRBV6-6 | . | CASSYSASPGANVLTF | TGTGCCAGCAGTTACTCGGCCAGCCCTGGGGCCAACGTCCTGACTTTC
. | TRBJ1-5 | TRBV12-5 | TRBD1 | CASGLVVAGGFGQPQHF | TGTGCTAGTGGTTTGGTAGTGGCAGGGGGTTTCGGGCAGCCCCAGCATTTT
once | TRBJ2-1 | TRBV18 | . | CASSPPRGSRYDEQFF | TGTGCCAGCTCACCTCCGAGGGGCTCTAGGTACGATGAGCAGTTCTTC
. | TRBJ2-1 | TRBV29-1 | . | CSGYQDYNEQFF | TGCAGCGGCTACCAGGACTACAATGAGCAGTTCTTC
. | TRBJ2-1 | TRBV5-1 | . | CASSLGLFTEYNEQFF | TGCGCCAGCAGCTTGGGTTTATTCACCGAGTACAATGAGCAGTTCTTC
. | TRBJ2-3 | TRBV4-1 | . | CASSPYRDGADTQYF | TGCGCCAGCAGCCCCTACAGGGATGGTGCAGATACGCAGTATTTT
few | TRBJ2-2 | TRBV30 | . | CAWSVVAGELFF | TGTGCCTGGAGTGTAGTGGCCGGGGAGCTGTTTTTT
. | TRBJ2-7 | TRBV28 | . | CASSQERGLAYEQYF | TGTGCCAGCAGCCAGGAACGGGGGTTGGCCTACGAGCAGTACTTC
. | TRBJ2-1 | TRBV18 | . | CASSPRAGQTNEQFF | TGTGCCAGCTCACCTCGGGCAGGTCAGACCAATGAGCAGTTCTTC
. | TRBJ1-2 | TRBV21-1 | . | CASSIEGPANYGYTF | TGTGCCAGCAGCATTGAGGGACCGGCTAACTATGGCTACACCTTC
. | TRBJ2-7 | TRBV27 | . | CASSLRPDTSYEQYF | TGTGCCAGCAGTTTAAGACCGGACACCTCCTACGAGCAGTACTTC
. | TRBJ2-7 | TRBV28 | TRBD1 | CASSSGTGPYEQYF | TGTGCCAGCAGTTCCGGGACAGGGCCCTACGAGCAGTACTTC
. | TRBJ2-5 | TRBV5-1 | . | CASSFFLRVGSETQYF | TGCGCCAGCAGCTTTTTCCTCAGGGTAGGATCGGAGACCCAGTACTTC
. | TRBJ2-1 | TRBV5-4 | TRBD2 | CASSPHSGGDNEQFF | TGTGCCAGCAGCCCGCACAGCGGGGGAGACAATGAGCAGTTCTTC
. | TRBJ1-2 | TRBV18 | . | CASSPAAINYGYTF | TGTGCCAGCTCACCGGCAGCCATTAACTATGGCTACACCTTC
. | TRBJ2-3 | TRBV10-3 | TRBD2 | CAISEGRETDTQYF | TGTGCCATCAGTGAAGGGCGGGAGACCGATACGCAGTATTTT
. | TRBJ2-7 | TRBV7-6 | . | CASSSHGVGYEQYF | TGTGCCAGCAGCTCCCATGGAGTCGGCTACGAGCAGTACTTC
. | TRBJ2-7 | TRBV29-1 | TRBD1 | CSVQDRGRPYEQYF | TGCAGCGTCCAGGACAGGGGAAGACCCTACGAGCAGTACTTC
. | TRBJ2-7 | TRBV19 | . | CASSIDPTVHEQYF | TGTGCCAGTAGTATAGACCCTACAGTGCACGAGCAGTACTTC
. | TRBJ1-2 | TRBV11-2 | . | CASSLEASGYTF | TGTGCCAGCAGCTTAGAGGCCTCGGGCTACACCTTC
. | TRBJ1-5 | TRBV30 | . | CAWSVTGWGNQPQHF | TGTGCCTGGAGTGTAACAGGATGGGGCAATCAGCCCCAGCATTTT
. | TRBJ1-4 | TRBV6-5 | . | CASSYSWGSGEKLFF | TGTGCCAGCAGTTACTCGTGGGGGTCTGGTGAAAAACTGTTTTTT
. | TRBJ2-5 | TRBV11-1 | . | CASSLLYEGFIEETQYF | TGTGCCAGCAGTTTGCTGTACGAGGGATTCATAGAGGAGACCCAGTACTTC